The 15 T cell receptor beta chains below all came from one sample that was sequenced in a study of T and B cells in COVID-19 patients. Each TRB amplification used about 250-550 ng of genomic DNA from blood. TRB rearrangements were amplified by multiplex PCR with BIOMED2 TRB-A/B primers. TCRdb processed the multiplex PCR reads anew with MiXCR; each CDR3 protein has one entry. The sample holds 20,000 to 30,000 distinct CDR3 sequences; around a third are singletons and the top ten take under 2%. Sequencing was performed on blood. The receptors stem from a human donor who had recovered from COVID-19.

This clonotype was seen only a few times. The chain recombines TRBV7-2 with TRBJ2-7; 8 bases are shared with TRBD2. The V gene's germline CDR1 is SGHTA and CDR2 FQGNSA. J gave up 3 bases and V 1 base, and 2 bases lay outside the gene matches. This CDR3 has 14 residues. CDR3 nucleotides: TGTGCCAGCAGCTTAGGGGGGACTAGCTACGAGCAGTACTTC. Encoded protein: CASSLGGTSYEQYF.

The J gene is TRBJ1-5, the V gene TRBV18; TRBD1 is a possible D gene (6 bases). The CDR3 spans 15 residues. V was shortened by 3 bases and J by 0 bases, with 9 bases between the two germline ends. Germline V gene lookup returns CDR1 KGHSH and CDR2 LQKENI. CDR3 sequence: CASSPQGNSNQPQHF. The CDR3 region has the DNA TGTGCCAGCTCACCGCAGGGGAATAGCAATCAGCCCCAGCATTTT.

By sample fraction, this clonotype is medium-sized. The chain joins TRBV18 to TRBJ2-2; tentative D call: TRBD1 (5 bases). The CDR3 contains 14 residues. CDR1 and CDR2 (germline): KGHSH, LQKENI. Trimming stripped 2 bases from V and 1 base from J, with 5 bases between. The CDR3 coding sequence is TGTGCCAGCTCACCAGGACAGAACACCGGGGAGCTGTTTTTT. It codes for CASSPGQNTGELFF.

This clonotype occurred many times. The gene calls are TRBV5-4 and TRBJ2-7; the D is unclear. Germline CDR1 and CDR2: SGHNT and YYREEE (reference sequence). This CDR3 comprises 13 residues. V lost 2 bases and J 2 bases, leaving 8 bases between the germline ends. This CDR3 is CASSLNRAYEQYF. DNA for the CDR3: TGTGCCAGCAGCTTAAACCGGGCCTACGAGCAGTACTTC.

The V call is TRBV5-5, the J call TRBJ1-4, with D perhaps TRBD1 (6 bases). In germline, CDR1 is SGHKS, CDR2 YYEKEE (reference sequence). There are 16 residues in the CDR3. Trimming cost V 0 bases and J 1 base, with 10 bases left between them. The CDR3 loop reads CASSLGTDLTNEKLFF. In DNA form, the CDR3 reads TGTGCCAGCAGCTTGGGGACAGACCTAACTAATGAAAAACTGTTTTTT. The full variable domain, its missing parts supplied by reference TRBV5-5 and TRBJ1-4, is DAGVTQSPTHLIKTRGQQVTLRCSPISGHKSVSWYQQVLGQGPQFIFQYYEKEERGRGNFPDRFSARQFPNYSSELNVNALLLGDSALYLCASSLGTDLTNEKLFFGSGTQLSVL.

The chain has TRBV11-2 and TRBJ1-6, with 12 bases matching TRBD1. This CDR3 is built from 16 residues. Germline V lookup: CDR1 SGHAT, CDR2 FQNNGV. The junction had 5 bases not matched to a gene; V was cut back by 2 bases and J by 9 bases. CDR3 in amino acids: CASSLPGQGALSPLHF. CDR3 DNA sequence: TGTGCCAGCAGCTTACCGGGACAGGGGGCGCTTTCACCCCTCCACTTT.

As regards this clonotype: Sequence at one end of the junction differs from germline and may be a read error. V gene TRBV5-6 combines with J gene TRBJ1-1, with a tentative D call TRBD1 (5 bases). The CDR3 is made up of 20 amino acids. CDR1 and CDR2 from the germline V gene are SGHDT and YYEEEE. CDR3 sequence: CASSLGERADRPVYDTEAFF. CDR3 in DNA: TGCGCCAGCAGCTTGGGGGAGAGGGCCGACCGGCCGGTGTATGACACTGAAGCTTTCTTT.

The chain couples TRBV6-4 to TRBJ1-1; 10 nucleotides agree with TRBD1. V was clipped by 5 bases and J by 5 bases; unmatched bases: 8. CDR1 MRHNA and CDR2 SNTAGT come from the germline V gene. CDR3 length: 15 amino acids. CDR3 nucleotide sequence: TGTGCCAGCAGTTACCTAGGACAGGGGGTAACTGAAGCTTTCTTT. This gives the protein CASSYLGQGVTEAFF.

The chain links TRBV5-1 to TRBJ1-1; TRBD1 agrees at 7 bases. V shed 4 bases, J shed 1 base, and the junction held 4 bases outside the gene matches. The CDR3 runs to 14 residues. Germline CDR1 reads SGHRS; CDR2 reads YFSETQ. The CDR3 nucleotides are TGCGCCAGCAGCACCAGGGGGGAGAACACTGAAGCTTTCTTT. This translates into CASSTRGENTEAFF. Using reference TRBV5-1 and TRBJ1-1 for the parts outside the CDR3, the full variable domain is KAGVTQTPRYLIKTRGQQVTLSCSPISGHRSVSWYQQTPGQGLQFLFEYFSETQRNKGNFPGRFSGRQFSNSRSEMNVSTLELGDSALYLCASSTRGENTEAFFGQGTRLTVV.

V and J are TRBV20-1 and TRBJ2-1; 8 bases fit TRBD2. The CDR3 loop spans 14 amino acids. J gave up 7 bases and V 5 bases, and 10 bases lay outside the gene matches. The V gene's germline CDR1 is DFQATT and CDR2 SNEGSKA (reference sequence). CDR3 loop: CSAPGLAGMNEQFF. The CDR3 coding sequence is TGCAGTGCTCCGGGGCTAGCGGGTATGAATGAGCAGTTCTTC.

This clonotype was recorded a few times. The V gene is TRBV7-6, the J gene TRBJ2-3, with TRBD1 as a possible D gene (7 bases). Germline values: CDR1 SGHVS, CDR2 FNYEAQ. V was trimmed by 8 bases and J by 5 bases, leaving 17 bases between them. CDR3 length: 14 residues. The CDR3 is CASGTSPGGDTQYF. CDR3 bases: TGTGCCAGCGGAACTAGCCCAGGGGGAGATACGCAGTATTTT.

A few counts support this clonotype. The chain uses TRBV27 and TRBJ2-1; 15 positions match TRBD2. Trimming cost V 6 bases and J 7 bases; bases outside gene matches: 16. Germline V lookup: CDR1 MNHEY, CDR2 SMNVEV (reference sequence). The CDR3 totals 19 residues. CDR3 loop: CASSPGRDRTSGRGNEQFF. CDR3 nucleotides: TGTGCCAGCAGCCCAGGGAGGGACAGGACTAGCGGGAGGGGGAATGAGCAGTTCTTC.

This clonotype is labeled medium-sized. This chain joins TRBV6-5 and TRBJ2-7, with 8 bases fitting TRBD1. V gave up 11 bases and J gave up 1 base; unmatched junction bases: 4. The CDR3 contains 12 residues. Germline V gives CDR1 MNHEY, CDR2 SVGAGI. CDR3 sequence (DNA): TGTGCCGCAACAGGGGGGTCCTACGAGCAGTACTTC. It encodes CAATGGSYEQYF.

This clonotype was counted at least ten times. This chain connects TRBV19 to TRBJ2-7; weak D call: TRBD2 (6 bases). V lost 0 bases and J 0 bases, leaving 6 bases between the germline ends. CDR3 size: 14 residues. Germline CDR1 is LNHDA and CDR2 is SQIVND (reference sequence). For the CDR3, the DNA is TGTGCCAGTAGTATAGACGGGAGCTCCTACGAGCAGTACTTC. Translated, it gives CASSIDGSSYEQYF. The full variable domain, with the rest looked up from reference TRBV19 and TRBJ2-7, is DGGITQSPKYLFRKEGQNVTLSCEQNLNHDAMYWYRQDPGQGLRLIYYSQIVNDFQKGDIAEGYSVSREKKESFPLTVTSAQKNPTAFYLCASSIDGSSYEQYFGPGTRLTVT.

For this clonotype: Mismatch with germline at one junction end may stem from a read error. The chain links TRBV6-1 to TRBJ1-1; no reliable D call. This CDR3 has 13 residues. Germline CDR1 is MNHNS and CDR2 is SASEGT. As DNA, the CDR3 is TGCGCCAGCAGCCCTCAGAGAGACACTGAAGCTTTCTTT. Encoded protein: CASSPQRDTEAFF.